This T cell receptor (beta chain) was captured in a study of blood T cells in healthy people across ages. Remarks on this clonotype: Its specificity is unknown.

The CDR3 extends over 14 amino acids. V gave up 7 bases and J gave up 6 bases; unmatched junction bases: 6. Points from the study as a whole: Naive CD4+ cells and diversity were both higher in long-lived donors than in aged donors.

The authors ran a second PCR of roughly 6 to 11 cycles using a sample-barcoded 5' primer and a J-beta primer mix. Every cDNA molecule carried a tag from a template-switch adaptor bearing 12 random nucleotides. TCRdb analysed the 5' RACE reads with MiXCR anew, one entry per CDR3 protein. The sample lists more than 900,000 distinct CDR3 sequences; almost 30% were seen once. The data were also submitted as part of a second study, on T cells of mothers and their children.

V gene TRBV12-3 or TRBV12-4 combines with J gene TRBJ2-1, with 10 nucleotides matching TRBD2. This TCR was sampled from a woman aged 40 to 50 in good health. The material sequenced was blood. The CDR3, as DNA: TGTGCCAGCACCCCGAGCGGGAGGGCCAATGAGCAGTTCTTC. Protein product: CASTPSGRANEQFF.